This entry lists 9 T cell receptor beta chains sequenced from one sample in a study of cytomegalovirus exposure and HLA in healthy donors. The PCR had 60 Vbeta and 13 Jbeta primers. Data came from immunoSEQ multiplex PCR; TCRdb stores just in-frame clones and leaves some out. Counted here are roughly 100,000 clones, roughly 71% occurring once; the ten biggest clones make up 2.5% to 3.5%. Sequencing was carried out using PBMCs. These receptor sequences come from a male donor in good health and CMV-seropositive.

The chain recombines TRBV15 with TRBJ2-7; TRBD1 aligns across 7 bases. Germline values: CDR1 LNHNV, CDR2 YYDKDF (reference sequence). There are 16 residues in the CDR3. The ends lost 0 bases at V and 3 bases at J; junction bases unmatched: 8. The CDR3 protein is CATSRDGQANYYEQYF. CDR3 coding DNA: TGTGCCACCAGCAGAGACGGACAGGCGAACTACTACGAGCAGTACTTC.

The chain couples TRBV19 to TRBJ2-2; the match to TRBD1 covers 9 bases. The trim removed 7 bases at V and 6 bases at J, leaving 6 bases unmatched. Germline loops: CDR1 LNHDA, CDR2 SQIVND (reference sequence). This CDR3 region has 14 residues. CDR3 protein: CASIAYRGPGELFF. The CDR3 DNA follows: TGTGCCAGTATCGCTTACAGGGGGCCCGGGGAGCTGTTTTTT. Combining the CDR3 with reference TRBV19 and TRBJ2-2 gives the whole variable domain DGGITQSPKYLFRKEGQNVTLSCEQNLNHDAMYWYRQDPGQGLRLIYYSQIVNDFQKGDIAEGYSVSREKKESFPLTVTSAQKNPTAFYLCASIAYRGPGELFFGEGSRLTVL.

This clone occurred once. The chain uses TRBV5-1 and TRBJ1-6; TRBD1 aligns across 11 bases. The CDR3 covers 16 residues. With 4 bases clipped from V and 8 bases from J, the junction kept 8 bases outside the gene matches. Germline V lookup: CDR1 SGHRS, CDR2 YFSETQ. The CDR3 region is CASSPGQGAPDSPLHF. The CDR3 DNA reads as TGCGCCAGCAGCCCAGGACAGGGGGCTCCGGATTCACCCCTCCACTTT.

This clone was counted only a few times. The rearrangement joins TRBV29-1 to TRBJ1-3; 7 bases map to TRBD1. V gave up 6 bases and J gave up 2 bases; unmatched junction bases: 4. This CDR3 has 13 amino acids. Germline assignment: CDR1 SQVTM and CDR2 ANQGSEA. CDR3 amino acids: CSVTGSAGNTIYF. As DNA, the CDR3 is TGCAGCGTGACAGGGAGCGCTGGAAACACCATATATTTT.

This clone was counted a few times. This chain uses TRBV7-2 with TRBJ1-2; 7 positions agree with TRBD1. V was clipped by 4 bases and J by 4 bases; unmatched bases: 6. CDR3 length equals 14 residues. CDR1 and CDR2 from the germline V gene are SGHTA and FQGNSA. Written as DNA, the CDR3 is TGTGCCAGCAGCTCCTACAGGGGAGCCTATGGCTACACCTTC. Its translation is CASSSYRGAYGYTF. The full variable domain, rest sourced from reference TRBV7-2 and TRBJ1-2, is GAGVSQSPSNKVTEKGKDVELRCDPISGHTALYWYRQSLGQGLEFLIYFQGNSAPDKSGLPSDRFSAERTGGSVSTLTIQRTQQEDSAVYLCASSSYRGAYGYTFGSGTRLTVV.

This rearrangement joins TRBV27 to TRBJ2-7, with D possibly matching TRBD2 (6 bases). CDR3 length equals 12 residues. Germline assignment: CDR1 MNHEY and CDR2 SMNVEV (reference sequence). V shed 3 bases and J shed 6 bases, with 9 bases lying between them. Here the CDR3 reads CASSLIGGEQYF. The DNA of the CDR3 is TGTGCCAGCAGTTTGATCGGGGGCGAGCAGTACTTC.

The sample holds one count of this clone. The chain is built from TRBV29-1 and TRBJ2-7, with D possibly matching TRBD1 (5 bases). Germline V gives CDR1 SQVTM, CDR2 ANQGSEA. Trimming took 4 bases from V and 3 from J, leaving 16 bases between them. This CDR3 comprises 14 residues. CDR3 sequence: CSVGEGPGNYEQYF. In nucleotides, the CDR3 is TGCAGCGTTGGAGAAGGGCCAGGGAACTACGAGCAGTACTTC.

This rearrangement joins TRBV10-3 to TRBJ2-7; 11 positions match TRBD2. Germline V gene data show CDR1 as ENHRY and CDR2 as SYGVKD. The V gene end was trimmed by 11 bases and the J gene end by 4 bases; junction bases not matched to a gene: 13. The CDR3 spans 15 residues. The CDR3 is CALSPASGGLYEQYF. The CDR3, as DNA: TGTGCCCTCTCCCCAGCTAGCGGGGGGTTATACGAGCAGTACTTC.

V and J are TRBV28 and TRBJ2-3; tentatively, D is TRBD2 (5 bases). CDR1 is MDHEN and CDR2 is SYDVKM in the germline V gene. Trimming shortened V by 7 bases and J by 2 bases, and 25 bases separated the two germline ends. CDR3 size: 18 residues. The CDR3 is CASTPHPGSAAYTDTQYF. CDR3 nucleotides: TGTGCCAGCACCCCTCACCCCGGGTCAGCGGCTTACACAGATACGCAGTATTTT.